The 30 T cell receptor beta chains in this list originate from one sample, sequenced in a study of cytotoxic CD8 clonotypes in ibrutinib-treated CLL. The method was immunoSEQ multiplex PCR; TCRdb's version includes in-frame clones alone and lacks a portion of them. The table lists approximately 53,000 clones, around four fifths of them singletons. The sequenced sample was PBMCs, obtained after 24 months of ibrutinib treatment. The receptors originated from a human donor with chronic lymphocytic leukemia.

The chain carries TRBV18 and TRBJ2-1; D possibly corresponds to TRBD2 (6 bases). The CDR3 runs to 18 residues. V was pared by 3 bases and J by 7 bases, with 25 bases between. The germline V gene encodes CDR1 KGHSH and CDR2 LQKENI. The CDR3 coding sequence is TGTGCCAGCTCACCTCCAGGCTGGATCTTAGCGGAAAAAAATGAGCAGTTCTTC. It translates to CASSPPGWILAEKNEQFF.

This sequence joins TRBV11-2 and TRBJ2-2, with D possibly matching TRBD1 (5 bases). The germline V and J ends were trimmed by 2 bases and 2 bases, with 9 bases remaining between them. CDR1 and CDR2 (germline): SGHAT, FQNNGV. This CDR3 comprises 15 residues. This CDR3 reads CASSLLRGNTGELFF. The CDR3 DNA sequence: TGTGCCAGCAGCTTACTAAGGGGCAACACCGGGGAGCTGTTTTTT.

The gene calls are TRBV6-5 and TRBJ2-7; 8 bases are shared with TRBD2. The germline V gene encodes CDR1 MNHEY and CDR2 SVGAGI. There are 15 residues in the CDR3. V lost 6 bases to trimming and J lost 2 bases; unmatched junction nucleotides: 9. The CDR3 coding sequence is TGTGCCAGCAGCCACGGGCGAGCGGGAGCCTACGAGCAGTACTTC. Amino acids: CASSHGRAGAYEQYF.

V is TRBV2 and J is TRBJ2-2; 7 positions match TRBD2. Germline assignment: CDR1 SNHLY and CDR2 FYNNEI. With V trimmed by 4 bases and J by 6 bases, 5 bases remained unmatched. CDR3 length equals 14 residues. The CDR3 sequence is CASSVKLAAGELFF. The CDR3 DNA sequence: TGTGCCAGCAGTGTCAAGCTAGCGGCCGGGGAGCTGTTTTTT.

As concerns this clone: It is likely a read error, because the conserved phenylalanine at the end of the CDR3 is missing. The chain has TRBV27 and TRBJ1-2; weak D call: TRBD1 (5 bases). V was pared by 4 bases and J by 10 bases, with 16 bases between. The CDR3 extends over 13 amino acids. Germline loops: CDR1 MNHEY, CDR2 SMNVEV (reference sequence). The chain's CDR3 is CASSSPGLGIYTL. The CDR3 DNA follows: TGTGCCAGCAGTTCCCCAGGGTTAGGTATCTACACCCTC.

The chain combines TRBV4-1 with TRBJ2-3, with 13 nucleotides matching TRBD2. V gave up 1 base and J gave up 3 bases; unmatched junction bases: 1. The CDR3 extends over 16 amino acids. Germline V CDR1 and CDR2: MGHRA, YSYEKL. DNA of the CDR3: TGCGCCAGCAGCCAAGGACTAGCGGGAGGTACAGATACGCAGTATTTT. Amino acids: CASSQGLAGGTDTQYF.

This clone has more than one count but fewer than ten. CDR3 sequence reads: CASSLGLETGETQYF. The CDR3 bases are TGCGCCAGCAGCTTGGGATTAGAAACAGGAGAGACCCAGTACTTC. The V and J genes are TRBV5-1 and TRBJ2-5; TRBD1 might be the D (5 bases). Per germline, CDR1 SGHRS and CDR2 YFSETQ. V was trimmed by 0 bases and J by 4 bases, leaving 13 bases between them. This CDR3 region has 15 residues. Full variable domain (missing parts from reference TRBV5-1 and TRBJ2-5): KAGVTQTPRYLIKTRGQQVTLSCSPISGHRSVSWYQQTPGQGLQFLFEYFSETQRNKGNFPGRFSGRQFSNSRSEMNVSTLELGDSALYLCASSLGLETGETQYFGPGTRLLVL.

This clone was observed once. The chain combines TRBV5-1 with TRBJ1-6, with D hard to call. Germline CDR1 SGHRS, CDR2 YFSETQ. The V and J ends lost 0 bases and 0 bases respectively, with 10 bases between them. There are 17 residues in the CDR3. For the CDR3, the DNA is TGCGCCAGCAGCTTGGAGGCAGTTAGCTCCTATAATTCACCCCTCCACTTT. Translating it yields CASSLEAVSSYNSPLHF.

V is TRBV14 and J is TRBJ2-3; D is possibly TRBD2 (6 bases). This CDR3 has 14 amino acids. Germline V gives CDR1 SGHDN, CDR2 FVKESK. V was pared by 1 base and J by 8 bases, with 13 bases between. In nucleotides, the CDR3 is TGTGCCAGCAGCCAAGGGAGGGCCTGGGTTACGCAGTATTTT. The encoded protein is CASSQGRAWVTQYF.

This chain connects TRBV10-3 to TRBJ2-5; TRBD1 agrees at 7 bases. J was trimmed by 4 bases and V by 0 bases; bases with no gene match: 5. The CDR3 has 15 amino acids. The germline CDR1 and CDR2 sequences are ENHRY and SYGVKD. The CDR3 DNA sequence: TGTGCCATCAGTGAGTCGACAGGGTCGCGAGAGACCCAGTACTTC. It translates to CAISESTGSRETQYF.

The V and J genes are TRBV19 and TRBJ2-1; a weak D match, TRBD2 (6 bases). Germline CDR1 and CDR2: LNHDA and SQIVND (reference sequence). There are 14 residues in the CDR3. V lost 5 bases and J lost 2, with 10 bases in between. This CDR3 reads CASSFSGTYNEQFF. The CDR3 bases are TGTGCCAGTAGTTTTAGCGGTACCTACAATGAGCAGTTCTTC. The whole variable domain, remainder taken from reference TRBV19 and TRBJ2-1, is DGGITQSPKYLFRKEGQNVTLSCEQNLNHDAMYWYRQDPGQGLRLIYYSQIVNDFQKGDIAEGYSVSREKKESFPLTVTSAQKNPTAFYLCASSFSGTYNEQFFGPGTRLTVL.

The chain has TRBV28 and TRBJ2-2, with 7 bases fitting TRBD1. Germline CDR1 and CDR2: MDHEN and SYDVKM. Trimming removed 1 base from V and 6 bases from J; junction bases left unmatched: 2. CDR3 length equals 14 residues. The CDR3 sequence is CASSLYQGAGELFF. For the CDR3, the DNA is TGTGCCAGCAGTTTATACCAGGGGGCCGGGGAGCTGTTTTTT.

The rearrangement uses TRBV7-9 and TRBJ2-5; D not certain. V was shortened by 8 bases and J by 0 bases, with 7 bases between the two germline ends. The CDR3 sequence is 12 residues long. Germline V CDR1 and CDR2: SEHNR, FQNEAQ (reference sequence). CDR3: CASALNQETQYF. In DNA, the CDR3 is TGTGCCAGCGCCCTTAACCAAGAGACCCAGTACTTC.

The CDR3 sequence: CASSLAGARNTEAFF. The CDR3 bases are TGCGCCAGCAGCTTGGCCGGGGCAAGGAACACTGAAGCTTTCTTT. This chain links TRBV5-1 with TRBJ1-1; maybe TRBD1 (5 bases). Trimming pared 0 bases from V and 1 base from J, leaving 10 bases between. The CDR3 covers 15 residues. In germline, CDR1 is SGHRS, CDR2 YFSETQ.

The rearrangement joins TRBV18 to TRBJ2-2, with D tentatively TRBD1 (5 bases). Germline CDR1 and CDR2: KGHSH and LQKENI. V was clipped by 5 bases and J by 1 base, with 11 bases between them. CDR3 size: 15 residues. The CDR3 is CASSSRQRNTGELFF. CDR3 bases: TGTGCCAGCTCATCGAGACAGCGGAACACCGGGGAGCTGTTTTTT.

The chain couples TRBV2 to TRBJ1-1; the match to TRBD1 covers 12 bases. The CDR3 has 13 residues. J lost 6 bases, V lost 7 bases, and 3 bases had no gene match. Germline V gene data show CDR1 as SNHLY and CDR2 as FYNNEI. The CDR3 sequence: CASKRDRGPEAFF. CDR3 nucleotide sequence: TGTGCCAGCAAACGGGACAGGGGGCCTGAAGCTTTCTTT.

The rearrangement joins TRBV5-8 to TRBJ1-2, with D uncertain. Deletions cut 0 bases from V and 4 bases from J, with 13 bases between. This CDR3 contains 15 residues. Per germline, CDR1 SGHTS and CDR2 YDEGEE. The CDR3 coding sequence is TGTGCCAGCAGCTTGGCCGGAGGGAGAGTCTATGGCTACACCTTC. Translation gives CASSLAGGRVYGYTF.

The chain joins TRBV18 to TRBJ1-5; 8 nucleotides line up with TRBD1. Looked up from germline, CDR1 is KGHSH and CDR2 is LQKENI. With 6 bases clipped from V and 5 bases from J, the junction kept 6 bases outside the gene matches. The CDR3 runs 14 residues. This CDR3 reads CASSGTGLYQPQHF. CDR3 nucleotides: TGTGCCAGCTCCGGGACAGGATTGTATCAGCCCCAGCATTTT.

The count of this clone is one. V and J are TRBV7-9 and TRBJ2-7; D not resolved. Looked up from germline, CDR1 is SEHNR and CDR2 is FQNEAQ (reference sequence). This CDR3 region has 14 residues. V was trimmed by 5 bases and J by 0 bases, leaving 11 bases between them. CDR3 in amino acids: CASSAKLPSYEQYF. The CDR3 DNA reads as TGTGCCAGCAGCGCTAAGCTTCCCTCCTACGAGCAGTACTTC.

This sequence joins TRBV5-1 and TRBJ2-7, with 7 nucleotides matching TRBD1. The CDR3 covers 14 residues. Per the germline V gene, CDR1 is SGHRS and CDR2 is YFSETQ. The V segment lost 4 bases and the J segment 0 bases; nucleotides outside the gene matches: 4. This chain's CDR3 is CASSPTGPSYEQYF. Written as DNA, the CDR3 is TGCGCCAGCAGCCCGACAGGGCCCTCCTACGAGCAGTACTTC. The whole variable domain, filled in from reference TRBV5-1 and TRBJ2-7, reads KAGVTQTPRYLIKTRGQQVTLSCSPISGHRSVSWYQQTPGQGLQFLFEYFSETQRNKGNFPGRFSGRQFSNSRSEMNVSTLELGDSALYLCASSPTGPSYEQYFGPGTRLTVT.

The V and J genes are TRBV15 and TRBJ1-3, with a tentative D call TRBD1 (5 bases). This CDR3 is built from 17 residues. Germline-derived CDR1 and CDR2 are LNHNV and YYDKDF (reference sequence). V was shortened by 2 bases and J by 2 bases, with 16 bases between the two germline ends. CDR3 protein: CATSRTAGGRAGNTIYF. The CDR3 bases are TGTGCCACCAGCAGAACGGCGGGGGGAAGGGCTGGAAACACCATATATTTT.

The V call is TRBV6-5, the J call TRBJ2-1; TRBD2 aligns across 7 bases. Germline V gives CDR1 MNHEY, CDR2 SVGAGI. This CDR3 is built from 14 residues. V gave up 7 bases and J gave up 5 bases; unmatched junction bases: 8. CDR3 DNA: TGTGCCAGCACTCAGAGGCTAGCGGACAATGAGCAGTTCTTC. It specifies CASTQRLADNEQFF.

This clone was seen more than once but under ten times. The V gene is TRBV6-5, the J gene TRBJ2-1, with a possible D match to TRBD1 (5 bases). The germline V gene encodes CDR1 MNHEY and CDR2 SVGAGI. The CDR3 has 15 amino acids. V lost 0 bases, J lost 3 bases, and 9 bases lay in between. The CDR3 nucleotides are TGTGCCAGCAGTTACTCTGGACATAACTACAATGAGCAGTTCTTC. It is translated as CASSYSGHNYNEQFF.

The CDR3 DNA is TGTGCCAGCAGTGAAGCAAGCGAGCAGTACTTC. This encodes CASSEASEQYF. The chain combines TRBV6-1 with TRBJ2-5; D ambiguous. The J call could be wrong; TRBJ2-7 is a better fit for the DNA end. This CDR3 is built from 11 residues. Germline CDR1 reads MNHNS; CDR2 reads SASEGT.

This chain connects TRBV7-6 to TRBJ1-2, with D maybe TRBD1 (5 bases). Trimming left V 2 bases short and J 8 bases short, with 15 bases between. This CDR3 is 14 amino acids long. Germline V gene lookup returns CDR1 SGHVS and CDR2 FNYEAQ. CDR3 coding DNA: TGTGCCAGCAGCTTATCGCCTGGGGGAGAGGGCTACACCTTC. This sequence encodes CASSLSPGGEGYTF.

The rearrangement joins TRBV11-2 to TRBJ2-1, with a weak D call TRBD2 (6 bases). Germline loops: CDR1 SGHAT, CDR2 FQNNGV. The CDR3 contains 16 residues. Trimming shortened V by 2 bases and J by 1 base, and 12 bases separated the two germline ends. This CDR3 is CASSLMSSGSYNEQFF. The CDR3 nucleotides are TGTGCCAGCAGCTTAATGAGTAGCGGTTCCTACAATGAGCAGTTCTTC.

This clone is judged medium-sized. This chain connects TRBV18 to TRBJ2-7; TRBD1 or TRBD2 may be the D gene (5 bases each). V was shortened by 2 bases and J by 2 bases, with 13 bases between the two germline ends. The CDR3 runs 15 residues. Germline CDR1 and CDR2: KGHSH and LQKENI. CDR3 region: CASSPSDGTTYEQYF. The CDR3 DNA reads as TGTGCCAGCTCACCAAGTGACGGGACCACCTACGAGCAGTACTTC.

The chain recombines TRBV19 with TRBJ2-5; 12 nucleotides align to TRBD2. Per the germline V gene, CDR1 is LNHDA and CDR2 is SQIVND (reference sequence). This CDR3 region has 17 residues. V was pared by 5 bases and J by 5 bases, with 12 bases of the junction left unmatched. The CDR3: CASSSRLAGVGQETQYF. Written as DNA, the CDR3 is TGTGCCAGTAGTTCCAGACTAGCGGGAGTGGGCCAGGAGACCCAGTACTTC.

The V gene is TRBV5-6, the J gene TRBJ2-7; D is unresolved. Germline lookup yields CDR1 SGHDT and CDR2 YYEEEE. The CDR3 contains 12 residues. With 0 bases removed from V and 6 bases from J, the gap between germline ends came to 7 bases. The DNA of the CDR3 is TGTGCCAGCAGCTTGGTCAAGGGCGAGCAGTACTTC. Translation gives CASSLVKGEQYF.

The chain recombines TRBV6-1 with TRBJ2-5; 7 bases map to TRBD2. Per the germline V gene, CDR1 is MNHNS and CDR2 is SASEGT. Trimming cost V 4 bases and J 5 bases; bases outside gene matches: 13. The CDR3 runs to 16 residues. The CDR3 region is CASSGRGKLGWETQYF. Here the CDR3 DNA reads TGTGCCAGCAGTGGGCGGGGGAAACTAGGGTGGGAGACCCAGTACTTC.